Each of the 21 T cell receptor beta chains below was sequenced from the same sample in a study of T-cell memory formation after mild COVID-19. In TCRdb, the 5' RACE reads were re-called with MiXCR into one record per CDR3 protein. The sample gives roughly 150,000 distinct CDR3 sequences, 11% to 15% of which show up once; more than 25% is in the top ten. The sequenced sample consisted of PBMCs or a T cell subset sorted from them (not recorded which). These receptors were obtained from an adult woman who had mild COVID-19 (a few samples of this study predate the infection). Cell type and time point are not known.

The J gene is TRBJ2-7, the V gene TRBV9, with TRBD2 identical over 9 bases. This CDR3 spans 14 amino acids. The trim removed 0 bases at V and 6 bases at J, leaving 4 bases unmatched. CDR1 and CDR2 (germline): SGDLS, YYNGEE. In DNA form, the CDR3 reads TGTGCCAGCAGCGTAGACTTAGCGGGGGCCGAGCAGTACTTC. It encodes CASSVDLAGAEQYF. Combining the CDR3 with reference TRBV9 and TRBJ2-7 gives the whole variable domain DSGVTQTPKHLITATGQRVTLRCSPRSGDLSVYWYQQSLDQGLQFLIQYYNGEERAKGNILERFSAQQFPDLHSELNLSSLELGDSALYFCASSVDLAGAEQYFGPGTRLTVT.

This clonotype was recorded many times. V usage is TRBV2 and J usage is TRBJ1-2, with unresolved D. The CDR3 runs to 15 residues. The V and J ends lost 0 bases and 0 bases respectively, with 8 bases between them. Germline CDR1 and CDR2: SNHLY and FYNNEI. The CDR3 DNA reads TGTGCCAGCAGTGAAGCTGGCGGCTCTAACTATGGCTACACCTTC. It translates to CASSEAGGSNYGYTF.

The chain recombines TRBV29-1 with TRBJ2-7, with 11 bases identical to TRBD2. This CDR3 spans 14 amino acids. The J segment lost 2 bases and the V segment lost 4 bases, leaving 4 bases of the junction unmatched. Germline loops: CDR1 SQVTM, CDR2 ANQGSEA. The CDR3, as DNA: TGCAGCGTTGTGACTAGCGGGGTGCCCTACGAGCAGTACTTC. Its translation: CSVVTSGVPYEQYF.

This clonotype has a handful of counts. In nucleotides, the CDR3 is TGTGCCGTCCAGCGAGAACTGTACAATGAGCAGTTCTTC. Amino acids: CAVQRELYNEQFF. The chain combines TRBV10-3 with TRBJ2-1; D gene ambiguous. Trimming shortened V by 11 bases and J by 4 bases, and 15 bases separated the two germline ends. Germline V gene lookup returns CDR1 ENHRY and CDR2 SYGVKD. This CDR3 is built from 13 residues.

The table lists this clonotype with many counts. The chain uses TRBV12-3 or TRBV12-4 and TRBJ2-7; 8 bases agree with TRBD1. The CDR3 is 13 amino acids. Losses at the gene ends were 7 bases for V and 5 bases for J; bases not matched to a gene: 7. The CDR3 loop reads CASNLDRGHEQYF. The CDR3 bases are TGTGCCAGCAATCTTGACAGGGGTCACGAGCAGTACTTC.

This clonotype was seen more than once but under ten times. This chain links TRBV6-2 or TRBV6-3 with TRBJ2-1; perhaps TRBD2 as D (5 bases). The germline V and J ends were trimmed by 0 bases and 4 bases, with 22 bases remaining between them. Germline loops: CDR1 MNHEY, CDR2 SVGEGT. The CDR3 runs 19 residues. CDR3 bases: TGTGCCAGCAGTTACTCGATCGGGGAAGCGGAGCTAAGGTACAATGAGCAGTTCTTC. The encoded protein is CASSYSIGEAELRYNEQFF.

This clonotype occurred a few times. The chain has TRBV6-6 and TRBJ1-1, with no clear D. The CDR3 runs 14 residues. V was shortened by 0 bases and J by 8 bases, with 13 bases between the two germline ends. The germline V gene has CDR1 MNHNY and CDR2 SVGAGI (reference sequence). CDR3 DNA sequence: TGTGCCAGCAGTTACTCGAGCAGTCAGCTAGAAGCTTTCTTT. It is translated as CASSYSSSQLEAFF.

This clonotype turned up a few times. The chain carries TRBV9 and TRBJ2-1; D unclear. The V end was cut by 2 bases, the J end by 3 bases, with 6 bases between. The CDR3 is 13 residues long. Germline V gene lookup returns CDR1 SGDLS and CDR2 YYNGEE. This chain's CDR3 is CASSVYGYNEQFF. CDR3 nucleotides: TGTGCCAGCAGCGTCTACGGCTACAATGAGCAGTTCTTC. Together with reference TRBV9 and TRBJ2-1, the CDR3 gives the full variable domain: DSGVTQTPKHLITATGQRVTLRCSPRSGDLSVYWYQQSLDQGLQFLIQYYNGEERAKGNILERFSAQQFPDLHSELNLSSLELGDSALYFCASSVYGYNEQFFGPGTRLTVL.

The chain links TRBV24-1 to TRBJ1-2; D is possibly TRBD1 (5 bases). Germline CDR1 and CDR2: KGHDR and SFDVKD. Trimming cost V 6 bases and J 4 bases, with 14 bases left between them. The length of the CDR3 is 14 residues. CDR3: CATSLGPGGYGYTF. The CDR3 coding sequence is TGTGCCACCAGTTTGGGCCCTGGGGGCTATGGCTACACCTTC.

J is TRBJ2-1 and V is TRBV5-1; D may be TRBD1 or TRBD2 (5 bases each). The V gene lost 2 bases and the J gene lost 8 bases, with 17 bases spanning the gap. CDR1 and CDR2 (germline): SGHRS, YFSETQ. The CDR3 length is 15 residues. CDR3 loop: CASSFTRGVSDEQFF. The DNA of the CDR3 is TGCGCCAGCAGCTTTACGAGGGGCGTTAGCGATGAGCAGTTCTTC.

The chain has TRBV4-3 and TRBJ1-5; D unresolved. Per the germline V gene, CDR1 is LGHNA and CDR2 is YSLEER. Between the trimmed V and J ends, which lost 0 bases and 4 bases, there was a span of 10 bases. The CDR3 is 15 amino acids. The CDR3 protein is CASSQDLTLNQPQHF. CDR3 coding DNA: TGCGCCAGCAGCCAAGATTTGACCCTGAATCAGCCCCAGCATTTT.

This clonotype showed up just a few times. The chain recombines TRBV20-1 with TRBJ2-2, with 9 bases that match TRBD1. CDR3 length: 16 residues. V shed 6 bases and J 6 bases; nucleotides not matched to a gene: 14. The germline CDR1 and CDR2 sequences are DFQATT and SNEGSKA (reference sequence). CDR3 amino acids: CSAPVPGQGGSGELFF. The CDR3 bases are TGCAGTGCCCCGGTGCCGGGACAGGGAGGTTCCGGGGAGCTGTTTTTT.

This clonotype was seen a few times. The chain has TRBV6-1 and TRBJ2-3; 10 nucleotides line up with TRBD2. CDR3 length: 15 residues. Germline CDR1 and CDR2: MNHNS and SASEGT. Trimming cost V 5 bases and J 2 bases; bases outside gene matches: 4. Written as DNA, the CDR3 is TGTGCCAGCAGTTGGACTAGCGGACCCACAGATACGCAGTATTTT. Amino acid sequence: CASSWTSGPTDTQYF.

The chain links TRBV12-3 or TRBV12-4 to TRBJ2-3; TRBD2 agrees at 8 bases. This CDR3 has 15 amino acids. J lost 1 base, V lost 4 bases, and 4 bases had no gene match. The CDR3 protein is CASSSSSGRTDTQYF. In nucleotides, the CDR3 is TGTGCCAGCAGTTCTTCTAGCGGGCGCACAGATACGCAGTATTTT.

This rearrangement joins TRBV4-1 to TRBJ1-6; D unclear. The CDR3 sequence is 15 residues long. In germline, CDR1 is MGHRA, CDR2 YSYEKL. The V end lost 3 bases, the J end lost 6 bases, and 12 bases lay between the germline ends. CDR3 in amino acids: CASSQTQAVNSPLHF. The CDR3 nucleotides are TGCGCCAGCAGCCAGACGCAGGCCGTTAATTCACCCCTCCACTTT.

The chain combines TRBV15 with TRBJ2-4; D possibly uses TRBD1 or TRBD2 (5 bases each). Per the germline V gene, CDR1 is LNHNV and CDR2 is YYDKDF (reference sequence). With 0 bases removed from V and 0 bases from J, the gap between germline ends came to 18 bases. This CDR3 is built from 19 residues. The CDR3 bases are TGTGCCACCAGCAGAGAGAGAGAGGCCTTGGGGGTAGCCAAAAACATTCAGTACTTC. It yields the protein CATSREREALGVAKNIQYF.

This chain connects TRBV9 to TRBJ1-1; 10 bases are shared with TRBD1. The germline V gene has CDR1 SGDLS and CDR2 YYNGEE. The CDR3 extends over 16 amino acids. V shed 0 bases and J 4 bases; nucleotides not matched to a gene: 6. This chain's CDR3 is CASSVGGQGLSTEAFF. The CDR3 DNA reads as TGTGCCAGCAGCGTAGGGGGACAGGGGTTGTCCACTGAAGCTTTCTTT.

This clonotype was observed many times. This chain connects TRBV27 to TRBJ1-2; 8 positions agree with TRBD1. Germline trimming cut 6 bases from V and 1 base from J; bases unmatched to any gene: 7. CDR3 length equals 15 residues. CDR1 and CDR2 from the germline V gene are MNHEY and SMNVEV (reference sequence). The CDR3 loop reads CASSWDRLDNYGYTF. The DNA for the CDR3 is TGTGCCAGCAGCTGGGACAGGTTGGATAACTATGGCTACACCTTC.

DNA for the CDR3: TGTGCCAGCAGCTCCGGGCCAGGGCCAAATGAGCAGTTCTTC. It yields the protein CASSSGPGPNEQFF. The chain links TRBV7-6 to TRBJ2-1; maybe TRBD1 (5 bases). The CDR3 is 14 residues long. Germline-derived CDR1 and CDR2 are SGHVS and FNYEAQ. Trimming pared 4 bases from V and 7 bases from J, leaving 14 bases between. Drawing the rest from reference TRBV7-6 and TRBJ2-1, the complete variable domain is GAGVSQSPRYKVTKRGQDVALRCDPISGHVSLYWYRQALGQGPEFLTYFNYEAQQDKSGLPNDRFSAERPEGSISTLTIQRTEQRDSAMYRCASSSGPGPNEQFFGPGTRLTVL.

This clonotype was recorded a few times. The rearrangement links TRBV29-1 to TRBJ2-7, with TRBD2 as a possible D gene (5 bases). Germline CDR1 SQVTM, CDR2 ANQGSEA. The germline V and J ends were trimmed by 0 bases and 3 bases, with 6 bases remaining between them. CDR3 length: 12 amino acids. The DNA for the CDR3 is TGCAGCGTTGAAGAGGAGGACTACGAGCAGTACTTC. Its translation: CSVEEEDYEQYF.

This clonotype was counted a few times. This rearrangement joins TRBV4-1 to TRBJ1-5; the D is unclear. Trimming cost V 0 bases and J 5 bases, with 14 bases left between them. The V gene's germline CDR1 is MGHRA and CDR2 YSYEKL. There are 16 residues in the CDR3. CDR3 bases: TGCGCCAGCAGCCAAGACGGATGGCCCCAGGATCAGCCCCAGCATTTT. Translating it yields CASSQDGWPQDQPQHF.